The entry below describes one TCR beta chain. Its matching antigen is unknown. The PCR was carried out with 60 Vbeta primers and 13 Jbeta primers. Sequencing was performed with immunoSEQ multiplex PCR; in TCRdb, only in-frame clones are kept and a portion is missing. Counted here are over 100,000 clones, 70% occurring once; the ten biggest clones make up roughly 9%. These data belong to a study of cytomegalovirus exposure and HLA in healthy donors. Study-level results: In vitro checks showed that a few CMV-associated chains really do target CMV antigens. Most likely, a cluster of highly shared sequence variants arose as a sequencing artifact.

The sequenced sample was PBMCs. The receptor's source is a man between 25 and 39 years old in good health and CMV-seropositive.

CDR3 DNA: TGTGCCAGCAGTTTGGGCCTAGCCAAAAACATTCAGTACTTC. Protein: CASSLGLAKNIQYF. The chain recombines TRBV28 with TRBJ2-4; D is unresolved. The V end lost 3 bases, the J end lost 0 bases, and 6 bases lay between the germline ends. Germline CDR1 MDHEN, CDR2 SYDVKM. The CDR3 is 14 residues long.